Presented here are 27 T cell receptor beta chains from one specimen sequenced in a study of T cells after yellow fever vaccination. TCRdb ran MiXCR on the 5' RACE reads and lists one entry per CDR3 protein. The table records about 130,000 distinct CDR3 sequences, roughly 6.7% of them present only once. The sequencing here drew on CD4+ T cells sorted from PBMCs, taken around 10 days after the first yellow fever vaccination. These receptors were obtained from a man between 18 and 29 years old who received the YFV17D yellow fever vaccine.

This clonotype was picked up many times. V gene TRBV20-1 combines with J gene TRBJ1-1; 8 nucleotides line up with TRBD1. Trimming cost V 3 bases and J 0 bases; bases outside gene matches: 3. The germline CDR1 and CDR2 sequences are DFQATT and SNEGSKA (reference sequence). CDR3 size: 14 residues. Here the CDR3 DNA reads TGCAGTGCTAGGGACAGGGTCATGAACACTGAAGCTTTCTTT. Protein: CSARDRVMNTEAFF.

This clonotype showed up many times. The chain couples TRBV6-2 or TRBV6-3 to TRBJ2-3, with D perhaps assigned TRBD1 or TRBD2 (5 bases each). V was cut by 0 bases and J by 1 base, with 11 bases left in between. The CDR3 spans 16 residues. Germline values: CDR1 MNHEY, CDR2 SVGEGT. The CDR3 DNA follows: TGTGCCAGCAGTTACTCGATCGGGGCCGGCACAGATACGCAGTATTTT. It is translated as CASSYSIGAGTDTQYF.

The chain recombines TRBV7-2 with TRBJ2-3, with D tentatively TRBD1 or TRBD2 (6 bases each). The ends were cut back, 5 bases at V and 8 bases at J, with 20 bases in the middle. Germline CDR1 and CDR2: SGHTA and FQGNSA. CDR3 length: 15 residues. CDR3 DNA: TGTGCCAGCAGCCGGTCGGGGGCCGGGACGGGTACGCAGTATTTT. Amino acid sequence: CASSRSGAGTGTQYF.

This clonotype was picked up many times. The chain recombines TRBV19 with TRBJ2-2; the match to TRBD1 covers 8 bases. With 7 bases clipped from V and 5 bases from J, the junction kept 6 bases outside the gene matches. Germline CDR1 and CDR2: LNHDA and SQIVND (reference sequence). This CDR3 spans 14 amino acids. CDR3 region: CASIQGARTGELFF. For the CDR3, the DNA is TGTGCCAGTATTCAGGGGGCGAGGACCGGGGAGCTGTTTTTT.

The table lists this clonotype with many counts. The chain links TRBV12-3 or TRBV12-4 to TRBJ1-5; the match to TRBD1 covers 7 bases. V lost 6 bases and J lost 6; bases outside the gene matches: 11. This CDR3 region has 15 residues. The CDR3 coding sequence is TGTGCCAGCAGCGAGACAGGGAAGGCTTTTCAGCCCCAGCATTTT. This encodes CASSETGKAFQPQHF.

The V call is TRBV27, the J call TRBJ1-2; no firm D call. The CDR3 spans 16 residues. In germline, CDR1 is MNHEY, CDR2 SMNVEV (reference sequence). V lost 2 bases, J lost 4 bases, and 17 bases lay in between. The CDR3 loop is CASSLLPPTRGYGYTF. CDR3 DNA: TGTGCCAGCAGTTTACTCCCCCCTACACGTGGCTATGGCTACACCTTC.

The chain couples TRBV5-1 to TRBJ1-4, with TRBD1 matching 7 bases. After removal of 4 bases from V and 8 bases from J, the junction contained 5 bases not matched to a gene. The CDR3 has 13 amino acids. CDR1 is SGHRS and CDR2 is YFSETQ in the germline V gene. The CDR3 nucleotides read TGCGCCAGCAGCAGGAACAGGGGAGAAAAACTGTTTTTT. Its protein is CASSRNRGEKLFF. Complete variable domain (other parts from reference TRBV5-1 and TRBJ1-4): KAGVTQTPRYLIKTRGQQVTLSCSPISGHRSVSWYQQTPGQGLQFLFEYFSETQRNKGNFPGRFSGRQFSNSRSEMNVSTLELGDSALYLCASSRNRGEKLFFGSGTQLSVL.

In this sample, this clonotype turned up many times. The V and J genes are TRBV5-1 and TRBJ2-2, with a tentative D call TRBD2 (5 bases). The CDR3 has 15 residues. From germline, CDR1 is SGHRS and CDR2 YFSETQ. The V gene lost 4 bases and the J gene lost 3 bases, with 13 bases spanning the gap. The CDR3: CASSPTGSDTGELFF. The CDR3, as DNA: TGCGCCAGCAGCCCGACGGGTAGCGACACCGGGGAGCTGTTTTTT.

This clonotype was picked up many times. This chain uses TRBV28 with TRBJ1-1, with TRBD1 as a possible D gene (5 bases). Germline lookup yields CDR1 MDHEN and CDR2 SYDVKM. Trimming removed 7 bases at V and 0 bases at J, with 15 bases between. The CDR3 is made up of 15 amino acids. The CDR3 nucleotides read TGTGCCAGCACCCCAGGGAGTGACGTGAACACTGAAGCTTTCTTT. Its translation is CASTPGSDVNTEAFF. Drawing the rest from reference TRBV28 and TRBJ1-1, the complete variable domain is DVKVTQSSRYLVKRTGEKVFLECVQDMDHENMFWYRQDPGLGLRLIYFSYDVKMKEKGDIPEGYSVSREKKERFSLILESASTNQTSMYLCASTPGSDVNTEAFFGQGTRLTVV.

The sample holds many counts of this clonotype. This sequence joins TRBV20-1 and TRBJ2-7; a weak D match, TRBD1 (6 bases). CDR1 DFQATT and CDR2 SNEGSKA come from the germline V gene (reference sequence). The V end lost 2 bases, the J end lost 5 bases, and 10 bases lay between the germline ends. The CDR3 sequence is 12 residues long. CDR3 loop: CSARSGVDEQYF. In nucleotides, the CDR3 is TGCAGTGCTAGATCAGGGGTGGACGAGCAGTACTTC.

This clonotype was seen many times. This chain links TRBV20-1 with TRBJ2-7; 9 nucleotides agree with TRBD1. Per germline, CDR1 DFQATT and CDR2 SNEGSKA (reference sequence). The V gene end was trimmed by 4 bases and the J gene end by 2 bases; junction bases not matched to a gene: 3. The CDR3 loop spans 13 amino acids. The CDR3 here is CSAIGQGTYEQYV. The CDR3 nucleotides read TGCAGTGCTATCGGACAGGGGACCTACGAGCAGTACGTC.

This clonotype was counted at least ten times. The genes are TRBV4-1 and TRBJ2-3, with D hard to call. This CDR3 has 15 residues. CDR1 is MGHRA and CDR2 is YSYEKL in the germline V gene. Trimming took 5 bases from V and 3 from J, leaving 15 bases between them. The CDR3 here is CASSEGRSKTDTQYF. The CDR3 DNA sequence: TGCGCCAGCAGCGAAGGACGGTCCAAGACAGATACGCAGTATTTT.

There are many counts of this clonotype. The chain has TRBV5-1 and TRBJ2-5, with 7 positions matching TRBD2. The CDR3 extends over 14 amino acids. In germline, CDR1 is SGHRS, CDR2 YFSETQ. Losses at the gene ends were 4 bases for V and 9 bases for J; bases not matched to a gene: 12. The CDR3: CASSPETSLGAQYF. CDR3 coding DNA: TGCGCCAGCAGCCCAGAGACTAGCTTGGGGGCCCAGTACTTC.

This clonotype showed up many times. This chain joins TRBV6-1 and TRBJ2-2, with D possibly TRBD2 on 7 matching bases. The CDR3 covers 17 residues. The V gene lost 7 bases and the J gene lost 4 bases, with 22 bases spanning the gap. Germline V CDR1 and CDR2: MNHNS, SASEGT. As DNA, the CDR3 is TGTGCCAGCAACTCCCGGGGTGCGGGGGCCATCACCGGGGAGCTGTTTTTT. It is translated as CASNSRGAGAITGELFF.

This clonotype was observed many times. The rearrangement uses TRBV12-3 or TRBV12-4 and TRBJ2-5; no definite D call. There are 11 residues in the CDR3. Trimming shortened V by 2 bases and J by 6 bases, and 4 bases separated the two germline ends. The CDR3 loop is CASSLLQTQYF. CDR3 DNA: TGTGCCAGCAGTTTATTACAGACCCAGTACTTC.

The genes are TRBV5-1 and TRBJ2-1, with 8 nucleotides matching TRBD1. The V gene's germline CDR1 is SGHRS and CDR2 YFSETQ. The CDR3 has 14 residues. With V trimmed by 3 bases and J by 5 bases, 4 bases remained unmatched. CDR3 nucleotides: TGCGCCAGCAGCTCATACAGGGGGGACAATGAGCAGTTCTTC. Translation gives CASSSYRGDNEQFF.

This clonotype was observed many times. For the CDR3, the DNA is TGCAGTGCTATCAATAGGGCAGATACGCAGTATTTT. This translates into CSAINRADTQYF. V usage is TRBV20-1 and J usage is TRBJ2-3; no clear D. CDR3 length equals 12 residues. V dropped 4 bases and J dropped 4 bases, with 9 bases sitting between them. The germline CDR1 and CDR2 sequences are DFQATT and SNEGSKA (reference sequence).

The V gene is TRBV12-3 or TRBV12-4, the J gene TRBJ2-7; the D is unclear. CDR3 length: 17 residues. V shed 5 bases and J shed 4 bases, with 24 bases lying between them. The CDR3 DNA follows: TGTGCCAGCAGTCGTCGCGCCAACCAGGTTCGTGAGTACGAGCAGTACGTC. The encoded protein is CASSRRANQVREYEQYV.

This clonotype showed up many times. The V call is TRBV4-3, the J call TRBJ2-1; D uncertain. The CDR3 covers 14 residues. Trimming cost V 4 bases and J 5 bases, with 12 bases left between them. The germline V gene encodes CDR1 LGHNA and CDR2 YSLEER. Here the CDR3 DNA reads TGCGCCAGCAGCCGAGCCCCCTCGAACAATGAGCAGTTCTTC. Translating it yields CASSRAPSNNEQFF.

This clonotype has a count of ten or more. The chain has TRBV5-1 and TRBJ1-3; no clear D gene. CDR3 length equals 15 residues. Trimming pared 0 bases from V and 0 bases from J, leaving 7 bases between. Germline V gene lookup returns CDR1 SGHRS and CDR2 YFSETQ. The CDR3 DNA reads as TGCGCCAGCAGCTTGGAACAGAGCTCTGGAAACACCATATATTTT. It is translated as CASSLEQSSGNTIYF.

This clonotype occurred many times. This chain's CDR3 is CASSLIDTQYF. DNA for the CDR3: TGCGCCAGCAGCCTGATAGATACGCAGTATTTT. V is TRBV4-3 and J is TRBJ2-3; D is uncertain. V shed 4 bases and J shed 5 bases, with 4 bases lying between them. The CDR3 loop spans 11 amino acids. Per germline, CDR1 LGHNA and CDR2 YSLEER.

This clonotype was counted at least ten times. The genes are TRBV19 and TRBJ2-1, with 7 bases identical to TRBD1. The CDR3 is 17 residues long. Germline V gene data show CDR1 as LNHDA and CDR2 as SQIVND (reference sequence). J was trimmed by 6 bases and V by 5 bases; bases with no gene match: 16. CDR3 residues: CASSALLGTADSNEQFF. The DNA for the CDR3 is TGTGCCAGTAGTGCATTACTCGGGACAGCCGATTCCAATGAGCAGTTCTTC.

V and J are TRBV4-1 and TRBJ1-5; TRBD1 might be the D (5 bases). The CDR3 has 11 amino acids. Germline CDR1 reads MGHRA; CDR2 reads YSYEKL. The V gene lost 3 bases and the J gene lost 13 bases, with 10 bases spanning the gap. In DNA form, the CDR3 reads TGCGCCAGCAGCCACGCAGGGTCTCAGCATTTT. This encodes CASSHAGSQHF.

This clonotype was found many times. The rearrangement uses TRBV18 and TRBJ2-7; possibly TRBD2 for D (6 bases). The CDR3 totals 14 residues. With 5 bases removed from V and 5 bases from J, the gap between germline ends came to 16 bases. CDR1 KGHSH and CDR2 LQKENI come from the germline V gene. CDR3 in DNA: TGTGCCAGCTCATTGGCCCGGGGGTCGCACGAGCAGTACTTC. As protein: CASSLARGSHEQYF.

The rearrangement joins TRBV20-1 to TRBJ1-5; 10 bases are a match to TRBD1. V gave up 5 bases and J gave up 7 bases; unmatched junction bases: 5. CDR3 length: 13 amino acids. Per germline, CDR1 DFQATT and CDR2 SNEGSKA (reference sequence). DNA for the CDR3: TGCAGTGCTCGGACAGGGGGATTCCAGCCCCAGCATTTT. Encoded protein: CSARTGGFQPQHF.

The sample holds many counts of this clonotype. The chain is built from TRBV5-1 and TRBJ1-1, with TRBD1 matching 10 bases. V dropped 3 bases and J dropped 14; count of bases not matched to a gene: 7. The length of the CDR3 is 12 residues. Germline V lookup: CDR1 SGHRS, CDR2 YFSETQ. The CDR3 nucleotides read TGCGCCAGCAGCTACCCGGGACAGGGGCACTTCTTT. Its translation: CASSYPGQGHFF.

Comment on this clonotype: A single base separates this from a much larger clone, so it may be a read error. This sequence joins TRBV12-3 or TRBV12-4 and TRBJ2-3; D not certain. Trimming shortened V by 4 bases and J by 2 bases, and 13 bases separated the two germline ends. The CDR3 is made up of 15 amino acids. In nucleotides, the CDR3 is TGTGCCAGCAGTTCCCCTGGGAAGATCACAGATACGCAGTATTTT. It codes for CASSSPGKITDTQYF.